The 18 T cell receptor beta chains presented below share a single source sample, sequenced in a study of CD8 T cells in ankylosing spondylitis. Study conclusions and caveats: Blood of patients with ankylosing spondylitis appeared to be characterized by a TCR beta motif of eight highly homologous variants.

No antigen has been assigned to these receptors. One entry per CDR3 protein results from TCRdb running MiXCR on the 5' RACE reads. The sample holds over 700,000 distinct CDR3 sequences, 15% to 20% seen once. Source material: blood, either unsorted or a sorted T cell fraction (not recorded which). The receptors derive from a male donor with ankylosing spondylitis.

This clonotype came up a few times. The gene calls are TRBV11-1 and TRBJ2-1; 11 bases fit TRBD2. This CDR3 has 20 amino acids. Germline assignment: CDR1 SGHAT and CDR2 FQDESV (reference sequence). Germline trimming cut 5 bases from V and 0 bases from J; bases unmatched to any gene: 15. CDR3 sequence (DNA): TGTGCCAGCAGCGTAACTTGGGTGGGGACTAGCGGTAGCTCCTACAATGAGCAGTTCTTC. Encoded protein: CASSVTWVGTSGSSYNEQFF.

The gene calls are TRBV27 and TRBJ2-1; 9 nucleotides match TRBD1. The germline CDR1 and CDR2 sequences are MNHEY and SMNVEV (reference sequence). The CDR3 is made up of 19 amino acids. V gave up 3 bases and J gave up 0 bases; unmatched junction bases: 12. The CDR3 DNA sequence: TGTGCCAGCAGTTTCCTGGGACAGGGCTATCTTAGCTCCTACAATGAGCAGTTCTTC. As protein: CASSFLGQGYLSSYNEQFF.

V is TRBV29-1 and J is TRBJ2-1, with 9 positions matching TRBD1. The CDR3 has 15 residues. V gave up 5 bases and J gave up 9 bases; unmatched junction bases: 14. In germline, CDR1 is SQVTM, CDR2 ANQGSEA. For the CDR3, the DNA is TGCAGCGTTACTGTCGGACAGGGGCAGGACGGTGAGCAGTTCTTC. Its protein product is CSVTVGQGQDGEQFF.

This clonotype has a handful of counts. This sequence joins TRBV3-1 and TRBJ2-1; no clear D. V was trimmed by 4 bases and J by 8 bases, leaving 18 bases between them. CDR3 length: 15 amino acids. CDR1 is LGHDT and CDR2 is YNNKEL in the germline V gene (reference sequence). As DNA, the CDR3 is TGTGCCAGCAGCCGGGCCTCTTACCGGGCGGATGAGCAGTTCTTC. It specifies CASSRASYRADEQFF.

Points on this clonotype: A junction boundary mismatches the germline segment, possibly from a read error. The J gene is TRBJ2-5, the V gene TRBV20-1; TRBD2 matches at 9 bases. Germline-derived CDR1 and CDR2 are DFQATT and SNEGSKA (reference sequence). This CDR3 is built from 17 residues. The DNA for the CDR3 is TGCTGTGCTAGAGAGGGGCTAGCGGGGACTAACCAAGAGACCCAGTACTTC. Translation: CCAREGLAGTNQETQYF.

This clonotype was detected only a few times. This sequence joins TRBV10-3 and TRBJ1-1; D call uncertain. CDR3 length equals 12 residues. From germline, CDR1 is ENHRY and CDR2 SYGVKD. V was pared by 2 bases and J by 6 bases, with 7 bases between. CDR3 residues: CAISERGPEAFF. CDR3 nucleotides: TGTGCCATCAGTGAGCGAGGGCCTGAAGCTTTCTTT.

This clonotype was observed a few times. CDR3 protein: CASSETGGSNNEQFF. The CDR3 DNA sequence: TGTGCCAGCAGCGAGACGGGGGGGAGTAACAATGAGCAGTTCTTC. J is TRBJ2-1 and V is TRBV13; TRBD2 agrees at 8 bases. CDR3 size: 15 residues. Trimming cost V 5 bases and J 5 bases; bases outside gene matches: 8. Germline V gene data show CDR1 as PRHDT and CDR2 as FYEKMQ (reference sequence).

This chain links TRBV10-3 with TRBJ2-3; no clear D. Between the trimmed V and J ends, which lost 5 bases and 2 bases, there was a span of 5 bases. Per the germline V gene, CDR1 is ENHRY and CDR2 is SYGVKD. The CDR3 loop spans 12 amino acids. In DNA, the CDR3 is TGTGCCATCAGTCCGGACACAGATACGCAGTATTTT. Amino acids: CAISPDTDTQYF.

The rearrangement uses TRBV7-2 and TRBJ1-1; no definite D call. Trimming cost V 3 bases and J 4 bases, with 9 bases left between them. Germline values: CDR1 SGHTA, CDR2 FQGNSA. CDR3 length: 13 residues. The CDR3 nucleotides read TGTGCCAGCAGCTTGCAGTGCCGCACTGAAGCTTTCTTT. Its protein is CASSLQCRTEAFF.

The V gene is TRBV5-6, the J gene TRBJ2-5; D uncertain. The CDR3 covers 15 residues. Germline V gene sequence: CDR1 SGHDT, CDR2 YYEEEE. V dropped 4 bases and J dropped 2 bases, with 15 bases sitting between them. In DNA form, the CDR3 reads TGTGCCAGCAGCCGCAATGGGCAGTTTCAAGAGACCCAGTACTTC. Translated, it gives CASSRNGQFQETQYF.

CDR3 protein: CASSLGQAGKLFF. The DNA of the CDR3 is TGTGCCAGCAGCTTGGGACAGGCGGGAAAACTGTTTTTT. The chain joins TRBV5-8 to TRBJ1-4; a possible D gene is TRBD1 (6 bases). V lost 0 bases, J lost 10 bases, and 10 bases lay in between. Germline-derived CDR1 and CDR2 are SGHTS and YDEGEE. The CDR3 is made up of 13 amino acids.

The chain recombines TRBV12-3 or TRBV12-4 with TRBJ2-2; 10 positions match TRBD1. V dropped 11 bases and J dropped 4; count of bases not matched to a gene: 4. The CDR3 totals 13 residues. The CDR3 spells CADRTGGTGELFF. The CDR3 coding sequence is TGTGCCGACCGGACAGGGGGCACCGGGGAGCTGTTTTTT.

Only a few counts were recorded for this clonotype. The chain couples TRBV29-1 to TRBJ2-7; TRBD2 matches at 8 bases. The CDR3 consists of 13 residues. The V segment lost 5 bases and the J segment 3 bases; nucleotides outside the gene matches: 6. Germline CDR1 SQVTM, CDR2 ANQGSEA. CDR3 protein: CSVILAGGYEQYF. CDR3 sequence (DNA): TGCAGCGTTATCCTCGCGGGAGGCTACGAGCAGTACTTC.

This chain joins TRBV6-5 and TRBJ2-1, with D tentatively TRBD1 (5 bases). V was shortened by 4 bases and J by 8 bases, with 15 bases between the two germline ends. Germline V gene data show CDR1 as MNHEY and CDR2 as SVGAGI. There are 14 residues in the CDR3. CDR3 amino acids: CASSFTRASYEQFF. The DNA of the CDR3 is TGTGCCAGCAGTTTCACCAGGGCCAGCTATGAGCAGTTCTTC.

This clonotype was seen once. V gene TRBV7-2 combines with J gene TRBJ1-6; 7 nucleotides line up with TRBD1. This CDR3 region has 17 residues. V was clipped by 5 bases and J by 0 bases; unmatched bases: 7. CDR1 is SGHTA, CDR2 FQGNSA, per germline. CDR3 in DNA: TGTGCCAGCAGCCATATACAGGGGAGCTCCTATAATTCACCCCTCCACTTT. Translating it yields CASSHIQGSSYNSPLHF. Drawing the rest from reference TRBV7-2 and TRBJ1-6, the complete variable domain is GAGVSQSPSNKVTEKGKDVELRCDPISGHTALYWYRQSLGQGLEFLIYFQGNSAPDKSGLPSDRFSAERTGGSVSTLTIQRTQQEDSAVYLCASSHIQGSSYNSPLHFGNGTRLTVT.

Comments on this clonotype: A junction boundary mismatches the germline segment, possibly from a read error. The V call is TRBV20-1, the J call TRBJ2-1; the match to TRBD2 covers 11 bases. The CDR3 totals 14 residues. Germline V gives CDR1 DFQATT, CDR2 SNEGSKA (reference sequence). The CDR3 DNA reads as TGCAGTGCCAGAGCCTTTAGCGGGGGGGATGAGCAGTTCTTC. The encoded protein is CSARAFSGGDEQFF.

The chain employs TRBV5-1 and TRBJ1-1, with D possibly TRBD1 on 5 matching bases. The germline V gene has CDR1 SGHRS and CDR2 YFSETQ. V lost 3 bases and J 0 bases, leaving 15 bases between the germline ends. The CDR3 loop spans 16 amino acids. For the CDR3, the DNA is TGCGCCAGCAGCTGGAGGGGTCGGCAGCTGAACACTGAAGCTTTCTTT. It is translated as CASSWRGRQLNTEAFF.

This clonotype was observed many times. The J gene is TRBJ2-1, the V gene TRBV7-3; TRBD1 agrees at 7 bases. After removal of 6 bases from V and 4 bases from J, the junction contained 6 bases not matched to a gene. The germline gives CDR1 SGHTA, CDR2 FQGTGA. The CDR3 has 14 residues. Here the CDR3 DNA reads TGTGCCAGCAGTCTAGGGGGCGGGTACAATGAGCAGTTCTTC. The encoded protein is CASSLGGGYNEQFF.